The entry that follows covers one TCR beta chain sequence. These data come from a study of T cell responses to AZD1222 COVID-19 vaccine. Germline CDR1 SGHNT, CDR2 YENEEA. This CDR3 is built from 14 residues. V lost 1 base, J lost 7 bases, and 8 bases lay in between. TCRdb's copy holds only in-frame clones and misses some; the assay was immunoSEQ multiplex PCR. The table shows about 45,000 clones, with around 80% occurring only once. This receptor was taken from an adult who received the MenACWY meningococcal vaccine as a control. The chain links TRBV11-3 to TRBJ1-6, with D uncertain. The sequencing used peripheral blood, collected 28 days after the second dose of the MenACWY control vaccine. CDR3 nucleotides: TGTGCCAGCAGCTTAGGGTCGGTGAATTCACCCCTCCACTTT. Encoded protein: CASSLGSVNSPLHF. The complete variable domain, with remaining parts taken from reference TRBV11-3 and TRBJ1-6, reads EAGVVQSPRYKIIEKKQPVAFWCNPISGHNTLYWYLQNLGQGPELLIRYENEEAVDDSQLPKDRFSAERLKGVDSTLKIQPAELGDSAVYLCASSLGSVNSPLHFGNGTRLTVT.